Ten or more counts support the clone carrying this T cell receptor (beta chain). This CDR3 is built from 15 residues. The V gene's germline CDR1 is MNHNS and CDR2 SASEGT. V lost 3 bases, J lost 1 base, and 2 bases stayed unmatched. TCRdb reanalysed the reads using MiXCR and keeps one entry per CDR3 protein. This sample carries almost 550,000 distinct CDR3 sequences, 16% of them seen once, and the ten largest clones take more than 20%. These data are taken from a study of T cell repertoires in cytomegalovirus infection. This chain connects TRBV6-1 to TRBJ2-1, with TRBD2 matching 8 bases. This receptor was obtained from a human donor in good health (CMV status not recorded). Some clones in this sample may be carry-over from other donors' samples. The material sequenced was CD8+ T cells from PBMCs. The DNA of the CDR3 is TGTGCCAGCAGTGAGCGGGAGGCGTCCTACAATGAGCAGTTCTTC. Encoded protein: CASSEREASYNEQFF.